One and the same sample provided the 4 T cell receptor beta chains below, sequenced in a study of T cells after yellow fever vaccination. TCRdb passed the 5' RACE reads through MiXCR, listing each CDR3 protein once. Among around 53,000 distinct CDR3 sequences, about 6.3% were seen once, and the ten largest hold about 24%. The sequenced sample was CD8+ T cells not binding an NS4B(214-222) dextramer, sorted from PBMCs, obtained roughly seven weeks after the first yellow fever vaccination. Every receptor here comes from a man aged 18 to 30 who received the YFV17D yellow fever vaccine.

Only a few counts were recorded for this clonotype. V is TRBV9 and J is TRBJ1-1; 8 bases line up with TRBD1. After removal of 4 bases from V and 0 bases from J, the junction contained 5 bases not matched to a gene. This CDR3 is built from 15 residues. Germline V gene sequence: CDR1 SGDLS, CDR2 YYNGEE. CDR3 region: CASSSRDRLNTEAFF. The DNA of the CDR3 is TGTGCCAGCAGCTCCCGGGACAGGCTGAACACTGAAGCTTTCTTT.

This clonotype has a handful of counts. The chain has TRBV7-2 and TRBJ2-7; D remains unclear. There are 13 residues in the CDR3. V gave up 2 bases and J gave up 6 bases, with 11 bases separating them. CDR1 is SGHTA, CDR2 FQGNSA, per germline. The DNA of the CDR3 is TGTGCCAGCAGCTTAACGAGCGCGCGCGAGCAGTACGTC. Its translation: CASSLTSAREQYV.

This clonotype was detected only a few times. The chain links TRBV13 to TRBJ2-1; D is possibly TRBD1 or TRBD2 (5 bases each). Trimming removed 5 bases at V and 14 bases at J, with 22 bases between. This CDR3 has 14 residues. Per germline, CDR1 PRHDT and CDR2 FYEKMQ (reference sequence). CDR3 loop: CASSEGPEGLREFF. The CDR3 coding sequence is TGTGCCAGCAGCGAAGGACCAGAGGGGTTAAGGGAGTTCTTC.

The genes are TRBV3-1 and TRBJ2-1, with TRBD2 matching 7 bases. Losses at the gene ends were 4 bases for V and 7 bases for J; bases not matched to a gene: 16. There are 17 residues in the CDR3. Looked up from germline, CDR1 is LGHDT and CDR2 is YNNKEL (reference sequence). The CDR3 DNA reads as TGTGCCAGCAGCCCAGAGGGGCGCGGGGGACCCCTGAATGAGCAGTTCTTC. It specifies CASSPEGRGGPLNEQFF.